This T cell receptor (beta chain) was sequenced during a study of neurological immune-mediated disorders. Every sequencing run produced over 160 million TCR-beta sequences, and the sequences from any one run covered 15-18 subjects. TCRdb recomputed calls from the 5' RACE reads with MiXCR, one row per CDR3 protein. Found here are 55,000 to 75,000 distinct CDR3 sequences, 2% to 2.5% of them singletons; the top ten hold 3%. Study results and limitations: No expanded-clone CDR3 amino acid sequence recurred across subjects, suggesting private TCR-beta repertoires.

This clonotype was seen many times. As yet, its antigen is unknown. CDR3 length: 14 residues. The J segment lost 6 bases and the V segment lost 5 bases, leaving 10 bases of the junction unmatched. Germline V lookup: CDR1 SGHTA, CDR2 FQGNSA. The V gene is TRBV7-2, the J gene TRBJ2-7; 7 nucleotides agree with TRBD1. This clonotype was sampled from a man between 45 and 60 years old with multiple sclerosis. What was sequenced was PBMCs. Here the CDR3 reads CASSLTGLISEQYF. The CDR3 DNA follows: TGTGCCAGCAGCCTGACAGGGTTAATCTCCGAGCAGTACTTC. Combining the CDR3 with reference TRBV7-2 and TRBJ2-7 gives the whole variable domain GAGVSQSPSNKVTEKGKDVELRCDPISGHTALYWYRQSLGQGLEFLIYFQGNSAPDKSGLPSDRFSAERTGGSVSTLTIQRTQQEDSAVYLCASSLTGLISEQYFGPGTRLTVT.